This T cell receptor beta chain was recorded in a study of blood T cells in healthy people across ages (dated by TCRdb to the mid-2010s). Some background on the complete study: In model experiments, template switching captured about one uniquely barcoded TCR beta cDNA molecule for every two T cells. The study measured age-related changes in TCR beta repertoire diversity using deep sequencing normalized with unique cDNA molecular identifiers. Donors of different ages were randomly distributed across sequencing lanes to avoid experimental bias. For two donors (one aged 18 to 29 and one aged 80 or older), the study analyzed two additional independent replicas of 1 million unique cDNA reads from the same blood draw. The donors were divided into four age groups: young (average around 15 years), middle-aged (almost 40), aged (about 56) and long-lived (roughly 82).

General findings and caveats noted by the study authors: Observed TCR beta diversity correlated strongly with the percentage of naive T cells measured by flow cytometry. Since profiling was done on bulk unsorted PBMCs, naive and antigen-experienced compartments could not be conclusively compared. Estimates of total diversity based on one million sequenced T cells were considered lower bounds and underestimates. The CMV infection status of donors was not known, potentially confounding age-related changes in expanded clonotypes. Observed TCR beta diversity per million T cells fell roughly linearly with age, and a significant reduction was already apparent by age approximately 40. Compared with the aged group, more naive CD4+ T cells, fewer expanded clones and increased TCR diversity were shown by the long-lived group, suggesting age selection.

CDR1 and CDR2, looked up from the germline V gene, are SQVTM and ANQGSEA. There are 14 amino acids in the CDR3, from cysteine to phenylalanine inclusive. Only the CDR3 region is kept as DNA, spanning 42 bases read in frame from base 1. V is reduced by 7 bases and J by 5 bases, leaving a spacing of 18 bases between them. This clonotype appeared a few times. No cognate antigen has been identified for it. The record has no base qualities; no much larger clone is one base away. Donors were around 37 systemically healthy Caucasian individuals from Russia aged roughly 6 to 100 years. Each donor gave approximately 9.3 milliliters of peripheral blood, collected into EDTA-treated Vacutainer tubes. Ficoll-Paque density-gradient centrifugation was used to isolate PBMCs, with at least 6.5 million obtained per sample. Total RNA, at least 6 micrograms per sample, was extracted from PBMCs with Trizol reagent. The percentages of naive CD45RAhigh/CD27high T cells were determined by flow cytometry on a PBMC aliquot from every donor.

Libraries were prepared through 5' RACE. Instrument on record: Illumina HiSeq 2500. A second roughly 6 to 11 cycle PCR used a sample-barcoded 5' primer and a J-beta primer mix. A unique molecular identifier was introduced onto each TCR beta cDNA molecule by a template-switch 5' adaptor carrying 12 random nucleotides. Each sample yielded at least 3 million CDR3-containing paired-end reads. First-strand cDNA was synthesized from all RNA with the Mint cDNA synthesis kit, primed by a TRBC-specific oligonucleotide. After uracil-DNA glycosylase treatment, a first 18-cycle PCR used universal primers M1SS and BC2_uni_R on all cDNA. As for the authors' bioinformatics: For normalization, 1 million high-quality reads, each with a distinct molecular identifier, were randomly selected from each sample. Instead of being binned into consensus sequences, reads that shared molecular identifiers were thrown out. CDR3 identification, clonotype clustering and error correction used MiTCR with a Q25 quality threshold and the strictest error-elimination algorithm. A nonparametric unseen species model using Euler transformation provided a lower-bound estimate of total TCR beta diversity. Through fastp at Q25 and MiXCR, TCRdb rebuilt clones from the public reads, retaining in-frame beta chains. Each record represents a unique CDR3 protein, reported with the most common genes and DNA among its rows. TCRdb's processing, not the authors' own work, is the source of the V and J calls. Present in this sample are about 800,000 distinct CDR3 sequences, 58% of which were seen just once. Jointly, the top ten make up about 20% of the sample.

This receptor was taken from a man younger than 40 in good health. This receptor chain uses TRBV29-1 and TRBJ2-1, with TRBD2 perhaps the D gene, on 7 matching bases. Sequenced input: blood. The DNA is as follows: TGCAGCGCATACGGGGGGCTGGGCGACAATGAGCAGTTCTTC. This gives the protein CSAYGGLGDNEQFF.